These 21 T cell receptor beta chains were all obtained from the same sample, sequenced in a study of T cells in Graves' hyperthyroidism and ophthalmopathy. Using RNA transcripts as the source, TCR beta CDR3 regions were amplified. Researchers ran a first-round RT-PCR on the TCR CDR3 using the HTBI primer set. TCRdb reprocessed the multiplex PCR reads with MiXCR, giving one entry per CDR3 protein. This table has hundreds of thousands of distinct CDR3 sequences, 14% appearing once. Source material: blood. All receptors derive from a woman aged 18-29 years with Graves' hyperthyroidism.

This clonotype was counted at least ten times. The rearrangement joins TRBV28 to TRBJ2-3, with 10 positions matching TRBD1. Germline V CDR1 and CDR2: MDHEN, SYDVKM. This CDR3 has 16 residues. The V segment lost 5 bases and the J segment 4 bases; nucleotides outside the gene matches: 9. The CDR3 DNA sequence: TGTGCCAGCAGTCCGCCGGGACAGGGGACCGCAGATACGCAGTATTTT. Protein sequence: CASSPPGQGTADTQYF.

The CDR3: CASSPPTVYYGYTF. CDR3 nucleotides: TGTGCCAGTAGTCCCCCGACAGTTTACTATGGCTACACCTTC. The chain combines TRBV19 with TRBJ1-2; TRBD1 is a possible D gene (5 bases). This CDR3 contains 14 residues. Trimming cost V 5 bases and J 3 bases, with 13 bases left between them. Germline-derived CDR1 and CDR2 are LNHDA and SQIVND (reference sequence).

V and J are TRBV20-1 and TRBJ2-5; either TRBD1 or TRBD2 may supply D (6 bases each). The CDR3 covers 14 residues. Trimming removed 1 base from V and 0 bases from J, with 9 bases in between. The germline V gene encodes CDR1 DFQATT and CDR2 SNEGSKA (reference sequence). The CDR3 loop reads CSARAGDYQETQYF. CDR3 nucleotide sequence: TGCAGTGCTAGAGCAGGGGACTACCAAGAGACCCAGTACTTC.

This chain connects TRBV12-3 or TRBV12-4 to TRBJ2-1; 8 bases match TRBD2. Trimming cost V 2 bases and J 3 bases; bases outside gene matches: 9. CDR3 length: 17 amino acids. This CDR3 reads CASSLYSSGSIYNEQFF. The CDR3 DNA reads as TGTGCCAGCAGTTTATATAGCAGCGGGAGTATCTACAATGAGCAGTTCTTC.

The sample holds many counts of this clonotype. The chain joins TRBV15 to TRBJ2-3, with D perhaps matching TRBD2 (6 bases). This CDR3 contains 14 residues. Per germline, CDR1 LNHNV and CDR2 YYDKDF (reference sequence). Trimming removed 1 base at V and 4 bases at J, with 9 bases between. The CDR3 here is CATSRVRGADTQYF. In DNA form, the CDR3 reads TGTGCCACCAGCAGAGTCCGCGGGGCAGATACGCAGTATTTT.

This clonotype appeared a few times. The V call is TRBV10-3, the J call TRBJ1-1, with D maybe TRBD1 (5 bases). Deletions cut 0 bases from V and 0 bases from J, with 8 bases between. Germline values: CDR1 ENHRY, CDR2 SYGVKD. The CDR3 runs to 15 residues. Written as DNA, the CDR3 is TGTGCCATCAGTGAGTCACAGGATTTGAACACTGAAGCTTTCTTT. It specifies CAISESQDLNTEAFF.

This clonotype was observed at least ten times. This chain links TRBV3-1 with TRBJ2-7, with 8 bases aligning to TRBD2. The CDR3 loop spans 16 amino acids. With V trimmed by 4 bases and J by 5 bases, 13 bases remained unmatched. Germline-derived CDR1 and CDR2 are LGHDT and YNNKEL (reference sequence). The CDR3 spells CASSRGPGLVIHEQYF. CDR3 bases: TGTGCCAGCAGCCGTGGTCCGGGACTAGTCATACACGAGCAGTACTTC.

The sample holds one count of this clonotype. The rearrangement joins TRBV15 to TRBJ1-1; D is unclear. Germline-derived CDR1 and CDR2 are LNHNV and YYDKDF (reference sequence). Trimming removed 2 bases at V and 8 bases at J, with 6 bases between. This CDR3 is built from 11 residues. The CDR3 protein is CATSRLEEAFF. The CDR3 coding sequence is TGTGCCACCAGCAGACTAGAAGAAGCTTTCTTT. Full variable domain (rest looked up from reference TRBV15 and TRBJ1-1): DAMVIQNPRYQVTQFGKPVTLSCSQTLNHNVMYWYQQKSSQAPKLLFHYYDKDFNNEADTPDNFQSRRPNTSFCFLDIRSPGLGDTAMYLCATSRLEEAFFGQGTRLTVV.

Remarks on this clonotype: A much larger clone differs from this one at a single base, so this may be a read error. V and J are TRBV24-1 and TRBJ2-1; weak D call: TRBD2 (5 bases). The V gene lost 4 bases and the J gene lost 0 bases, with 6 bases spanning the gap. Germline V CDR1 and CDR2: KGHDR, SFDVKD. The CDR3 totals 14 residues. The CDR3 is CATSESGSYNEQFF. For the CDR3, the DNA is TGTGCCACCAGTGAAAGCGGCTCCTACAATGAGCAGTTCTTC.

The chain carries TRBV5-1 and TRBJ2-5, with a weak D call TRBD1 (6 bases). Trimming cost V 4 bases and J 1 base, with 14 bases left between them. CDR3 length: 15 residues. The germline CDR1 and CDR2 sequences are SGHRS and YFSETQ. This CDR3 reads CASSDKGQSQETQYF. The CDR3 nucleotides read TGCGCCAGCAGCGATAAAGGACAGAGCCAAGAGACCCAGTACTTC.

The rearrangement uses TRBV20-1 and TRBJ2-7; maybe TRBD2 (5 bases). Trimming pared 0 bases from V and 5 bases from J, leaving 20 bases between. The CDR3 sequence is 16 residues long. Germline lookup yields CDR1 DFQATT and CDR2 SNEGSKA (reference sequence). In DNA, the CDR3 is TGCAGTGCTAGAGATGGGTCTACCCCAACGGGGAACGAGCAGTACTTC. Translating gives CSARDGSTPTGNEQYF.

This clonotype occurred many times. The chain combines TRBV5-1 with TRBJ2-4; 9 bases map to TRBD2. Per the germline V gene, CDR1 is SGHRS and CDR2 is YFSETQ. This CDR3 has 17 amino acids. The V gene end was trimmed by 4 bases and the J gene end by 1 base; junction bases not matched to a gene: 9. CDR3 nucleotides: TGCGCCAGCAGCGCGGGAGGGCTAGCGGCCGCCAAAAACATTCAGTACTTC. Translation gives CASSAGGLAAAKNIQYF.

V and J are TRBV7-2 and TRBJ1-2; 8 bases align to TRBD1. The CDR3 sequence is 14 residues long. The germline gives CDR1 SGHTA, CDR2 FQGNSA. After removal of 4 bases from V and 7 bases from J, the junction contained 8 bases not matched to a gene. The CDR3 region has the DNA TGTGCCAGCAGCTCAACAGGGGGGGTGGGTGGCTACACCTTC. Protein: CASSSTGGVGGYTF.

The sample holds a few counts of this clonotype. In nucleotides, the CDR3 is TGTGCCAGCAGCCAACGACGACTAGCGGGAGAATACGAGCAGTACTTC. This sequence encodes CASSQRRLAGEYEQYF. The rearrangement joins TRBV6-2 or TRBV6-3 to TRBJ2-7, with TRBD2 identical over 12 bases. Germline V gives CDR1 MNHEY, CDR2 SVGEGT. CDR3 length: 16 residues. V shed 6 bases, J shed 4 bases, and the junction held 10 bases outside the gene matches.

This clonotype appeared many times. V and J are TRBV5-1 and TRBJ2-1; D is possibly TRBD2 (7 bases). The CDR3 totals 16 residues. Trimming removed 2 bases from V and 6 bases from J, with 18 bases in between. CDR1 and CDR2 (germline): SGHRS, YFSETQ. CDR3 in DNA: TGCGCCAGCAGCTTAGTAGCGGGTCCAGGGGCCAATGAGCAGTTCTTC. As protein: CASSLVAGPGANEQFF.

The table lists this clonotype with many counts. The genes are TRBV27 and TRBJ2-1; 9 nucleotides agree with TRBD2. The germline V gene encodes CDR1 MNHEY and CDR2 SMNVEV (reference sequence). This CDR3 has 16 amino acids. J gave up 5 bases and V 3 bases, and 8 bases lay outside the gene matches. The CDR3 DNA sequence: TGTGCCAGCAGTTTTGCGCCGGGACTAGCAAACAATGAGCAGTTCTTC. This sequence encodes CASSFAPGLANNEQFF.

There are many counts of this clonotype. The genes are TRBV7-9 and TRBJ2-3; possible D gene TRBD2, 6 bases. V was trimmed by 7 bases and J by 0 bases, leaving 17 bases between them. This CDR3 comprises 16 residues. Germline V gene lookup returns CDR1 SEHNR and CDR2 FQNEAQ (reference sequence). The CDR3 loop is CASKGLTKASTDTQYF. CDR3 DNA sequence: TGTGCCAGCAAAGGACTAACGAAGGCTAGCACAGATACGCAGTATTTT. The variable domain in full, with the rest retrieved from reference TRBV7-9 and TRBJ2-3, is DTGVSQNPRHKITKRGQNVTFRCDPISEHNRLYWYRQTLGQGPEFLTYFQNEAQLEKSRLLSDRFSAERPKGSFSTLEIQRTEQGDSAMYLCASKGLTKASTDTQYFGPGTRLTVL.

This clonotype was counted ten times or more. One end of the junction is discordant with germline, which a read error may explain. The chain links TRBV6-1 to TRBJ2-5; 11 bases are a match to TRBD2. CDR1 and CDR2 from the germline V gene are MNHNS and SASEGT. The CDR3 is made up of 15 amino acids. In nucleotides, the CDR3 is TGTGCCAGCAGTTTCAGACTAGCGGGGAAAGATACCCAGTACTTC. Amino acid sequence: CASSFRLAGKDTQYF.

This clonotype has a count of ten or more. The rearrangement uses TRBV11-2 and TRBJ2-7; D might be TRBD2 (6 bases). The V end was cut by 1 base, the J end by 0 bases, with 10 bases between. Germline CDR1 SGHAT, CDR2 FQNNGV. CDR3 size: 15 residues. CDR3 in amino acids: CASSLGGVHSYEQYF. The CDR3, as DNA: TGTGCCAGCAGCTTAGGGGGGGTTCACTCCTACGAGCAGTACTTC.

This clonotype was observed many times. V is TRBV11-2 and J is TRBJ2-5, with 7 bases aligning to TRBD2. Germline V gives CDR1 SGHAT, CDR2 FQNNGV. The CDR3 runs 15 residues. Trimming at V came to 1 base and at J to 4 bases, leaving 6 bases not matched to a gene. In DNA form, the CDR3 reads TGTGCCAGCAGCTTAGGGGGGGGAAAAGGAGAGACCCAGTACTTC. Translated, it gives CASSLGGGKGETQYF.

The chain employs TRBV19 and TRBJ2-1; tentatively, D is TRBD1 (6 bases). Trimming removed 8 bases from V and 2 bases from J, with 19 bases in between. CDR3 length: 16 amino acids. The germline gives CDR1 LNHDA, CDR2 SQIVND (reference sequence). CDR3: CASSRGGRQAYNEQFF. DNA for the CDR3: TGTGCCAGTTCCAGAGGGGGACGCCAAGCCTACAATGAGCAGTTCTTC.